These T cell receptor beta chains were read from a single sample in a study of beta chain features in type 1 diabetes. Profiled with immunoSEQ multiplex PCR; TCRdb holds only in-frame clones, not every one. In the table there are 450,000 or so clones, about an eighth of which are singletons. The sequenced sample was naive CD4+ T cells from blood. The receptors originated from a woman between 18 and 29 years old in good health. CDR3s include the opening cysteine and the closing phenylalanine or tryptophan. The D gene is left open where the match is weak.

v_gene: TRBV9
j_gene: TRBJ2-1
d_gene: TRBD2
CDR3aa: CASSVDSGGLDEQFF

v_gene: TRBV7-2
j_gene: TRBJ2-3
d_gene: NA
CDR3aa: CASSLRGEDTQYF

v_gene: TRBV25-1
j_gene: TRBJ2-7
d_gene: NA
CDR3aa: CASSERAEQYF

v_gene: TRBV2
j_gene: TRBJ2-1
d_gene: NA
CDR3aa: CASSRDSLGTNEQFF

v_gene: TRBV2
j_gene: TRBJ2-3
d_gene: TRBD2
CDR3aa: CASSHRLAASTDTQYF

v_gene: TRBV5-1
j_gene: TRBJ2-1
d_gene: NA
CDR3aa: CASSLRESSYNEQFF

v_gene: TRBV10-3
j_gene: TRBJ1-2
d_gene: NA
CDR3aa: CATMNPNYGYTF

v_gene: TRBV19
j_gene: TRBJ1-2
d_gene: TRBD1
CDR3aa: CASSIDRGLGYTF

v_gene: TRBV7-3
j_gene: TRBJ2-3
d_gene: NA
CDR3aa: CASSRRANTDTQYF

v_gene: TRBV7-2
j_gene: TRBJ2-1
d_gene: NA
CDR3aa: CASSSRTSEQFF

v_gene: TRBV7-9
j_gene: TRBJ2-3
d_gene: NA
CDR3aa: CASSVLRTDTQYF

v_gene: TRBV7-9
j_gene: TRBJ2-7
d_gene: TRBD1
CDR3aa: CASSLLRTGGYEQYF

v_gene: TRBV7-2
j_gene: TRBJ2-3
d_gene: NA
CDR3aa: CASTQGGWTDTQYF

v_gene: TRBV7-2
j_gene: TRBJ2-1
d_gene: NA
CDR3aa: CASSETGTAYNEQFF

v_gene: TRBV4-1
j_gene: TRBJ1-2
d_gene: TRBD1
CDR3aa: CASSPSTGRYGYTF

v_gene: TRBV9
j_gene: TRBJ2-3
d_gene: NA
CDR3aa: CASTRDGASTDTQYF

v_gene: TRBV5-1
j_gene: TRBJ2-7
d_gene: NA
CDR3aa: CASSLQGPELGEQYF